A selection of T cell receptor beta chains follows, all from one sample in a study of a mutant IDH1 vaccine in newly diagnosed glioma. Antigens of these TCRs are unknown. Generated by immunoSEQ multiplex PCR, the TCRdb table keeps only in-frame clones and is missing some. The sample lists 45,000 to 65,000 clones; 81% were seen once. Sequencing was performed on PBMCs, taken from a glioma patient whose treatment included an IDH1 peptide vaccine. Receptors were obtained from a woman aged 40 to 50 with glioma. Some clones in this sample may be carry-over from other donors' samples. CDR3s include the opening cysteine and the closing phenylalanine or tryptophan. D genes are given only for firm matches. Clone sizes are given selectively: once, few, many, or a class where the clone is expanded.

once	TRBV7-2	TRBJ1-4	.	TGTGCCAGCAGCCCGGCGAACAGCCTTAATGAAAAACTGTTTTTT	CASSPANSLNEKLFF
.	TRBV19	TRBJ1-5	TRBD1	TGTGCCAGTAGTATTTACCCGGGACAGGGGCATCAGCCCCAGCATTTT	CASSIYPGQGHQPQHF
.	TRBV27	TRBJ1-1	TRBD1	TGTGCCAGCAGTTTATACAGGGGAACTGAAGCTTTCTTT	CASSLYRGTEAFF
.	TRBV15	TRBJ1-1	TRBD1	TGTGCCACTCGCCTTACCTGGACAGGTTCGAACACTGAAGCTTTCTTT	CATRLTWTGSNTEAFF
.	TRBV6-1	TRBJ2-5	.	TGTGCCAGCAGTGAATCTAGGCGCGGGGGCCCCGGAAGGGAGACCCAGTACTTC	CASSESRRGGPGRETQYF
.	TRBV21-1	TRBJ1-1	.	TGTGCCAGCAGCATCCCAGGGGGCGAGACTTTTCTTGAAGCTTTCTTT	CASSIPGGETFLEAFF
few	TRBV28	TRBJ1-6	.	TGTGCCAGCAGTGGTTTGGCCTATAATTCACCCCTCCACTTT	CASSGLAYNSPLHF
.	TRBV6-5	TRBJ2-3	TRBD2	TGTGCCAGCAGTCTCCAACTAGCGGGGGGGCCGCAGTATTTT	CASSLQLAGGPQYF
few	TRBV4-3	TRBJ1-2	TRBD1	TGCGCCAGCAGCCAAGATTTTGGGGACAGGGTACCCATTACCTTC	CASSQDFGDRVPITF
.	TRBV7-9	TRBJ2-3	.	TGTGCCAGCAAACGGGACTTCCGTTTTGACATAGATACGCAGTATTTT	CASKRDFRFDIDTQYF
few	TRBV2	TRBJ2-3	.	TGTGCCAGCAGTGAAAATAGGGACACAGATACGCAGTATTTT	CASSENRDTDTQYF
.	TRBV2	TRBJ1-2	TRBD1	TGTGCCGGAGGGACAGAAGTTAACTATGGCTACACCTTC	CAGGTEVNYGYTF
.	TRBV10-3	TRBJ1-1	TRBD1	TGTGCCATCAGTGAGTCGGGGACAGTCACTTTCTTT	CAISESGTVTFF
.	TRBV13	TRBJ2-5	.	TGTGCCAGCAGCTTAGGAGGCGGGGTTGGGGAGACCCAGTACTTC	CASSLGGGVGETQYF
.	TRBV11-2	TRBJ2-5	TRBD1	TGTGCCAGCATGGGGACAGGGGAGACCCAGTACTTC	CASMGTGETQYF
.	TRBV6-1	TRBJ1-4	.	TGTGCCAGCAGGGCTGCGGAGGGGTTTAATGAAAAACTGTTTTTT	CASRAAEGFNEKLFF
.	TRBV5-1	TRBJ2-7	.	TGCGCCAGCAGCTTGGGGGGGGCTTCCTCCTACGAGCAGTACTTC	CASSLGGASSYEQYF
.	TRBV5-4	TRBJ1-2	TRBD1	TGTGCCAGCAGCTTGGGGACAGGAACCTATGGCTACACCTTC	CASSLGTGTYGYTF
few	TRBV20-1	TRBJ1-1	.	TGCAGTGTAGTGGTTAACACTGAAGCTTTCTTT	CSVVVNTEAFF
.	TRBV21-1	TRBJ1-5	.	TGTGCCAGCACCTCCCGGCCCCAGCATTTT	CASTSRPQHF
.	TRBV9	TRBJ2-2	TRBD1	TGTGCCAGCAGCGTAGGGGACAGGGGATCCGGGGAGCTGTTTTTT	CASSVGDRGSGELFF
.	TRBV11-2	TRBJ2-7	.	TGTGCCAGCAGCGGAGAGATCCCTCGGGAGCAGTACTTC	CASSGEIPREQYF
few	TRBV30	TRBJ1-1	.	TGTGCCTGGAGGACGAACACTGAAGCTTTCTTT	CAWRTNTEAFF
.	TRBV10-1	TRBJ2-3	TRBD2	TGCGCCAGCAGTGAGAGTCGGAGCGGGGGGGCTCTAAGCACAGATACGCAGTATTTT	CASSESRSGGALSTDTQYF
.	TRBV29-1	TRBJ2-2	.	TGCAGCGTTAACAGGGAAACCGGGGAGCTGTTTTTT	CSVNRETGELFF
.	TRBV2	TRBJ2-3	TRBD2	TGTGCCAGCAGTGACGAAGGGATAGCGGGGGAATCAGATACGCAGTATTTT	CASSDEGIAGESDTQYF
once	TRBV6-5	TRBJ1-1	.	TGTGCCAGCAGTTACGGGACGCCCGGCACTGAAGCTTTCTTT	CASSYGTPGTEAFF
.	TRBV5-1	TRBJ2-2	.	TGCGCCAGCAGCGGGCAGTCACTCACCGGGGAGCTGTTTTTT	CASSGQSLTGELFF
.	TRBV9	TRBJ1-2	TRBD1	TGTGCCAGCAGCGTCTCGACAGGGGGCGGCTATGGCTACACCTTC	CASSVSTGGGYGYTF
.	TRBV5-5	TRBJ1-2	.	TGTGCCAGCAGCTTGGAGGTGGCTCCTACGGGCTACACCTTC	CASSLEVAPTGYTF
.	TRBV19	TRBJ1-2	TRBD1	TGTGCCAGTACCGTGCCTCCGGGACAGGGGGATGGCTACACCTTC	CASTVPPGQGDGYTF
once	TRBV10-3	TRBJ1-1	.	TGTGCCATCAGTGAGTCGGGCTTGAATGCTGAAGCTTTCTTT	CAISESGLNAEAFF
.	TRBV5-1	TRBJ1-2	.	TGCGCCAGCAGCTTGTCTACCCAGGGCGGGGGCGGCTACACCTTC	CASSLSTQGGGGYTF
.	TRBV10-3	TRBJ2-6	.	TGTGCCATCAGTGAATCACAGGCGAACTCTGGGGCCAACGTCCTGACTTTC	CAISESQANSGANVLTF
.	TRBV5-6	TRBJ1-2	.	TGTGCCAGCAGCTTGGGTGAGGGTAGGGTGTATGGCTACACCTTC	CASSLGEGRVYGYTF
.	TRBV18	TRBJ2-7	TRBD1	TGTGCCAGCTCACAAGGGACAGGGGAGTACTACGAGCAGTACTTC	CASSQGTGEYYEQYF
.	TRBV7-9	TRBJ1-4	.	TGTGCCAGCAGCCGAGCCGCCAGGGGCGATGAAAAACTGTTTTTT	CASSRAARGDEKLFF
.	TRBV7-2	TRBJ2-3	TRBD2	TGTGCCAGCAAAGAGCGGGGGTCAGATACGCAGTATTTT	CASKERGSDTQYF
.	TRBV5-4	TRBJ2-4	.	TGTGCCAGCAGCGACCCAAAGGTCAAAAACATTCAGTACTTC	CASSDPKVKNIQYF
.	TRBV5-1	TRBJ1-1	.	TGCGCCAGCAGCTCCGGGGCCGACACTGAAGCTTTCTTT	CASSSGADTEAFF
.	TRBV5-4	TRBJ1-1	TRBD1	TGTGCCAGCAGGGAGGGGGCAAAAACTGAAGCTTTCTTT	CASREGAKTEAFF
.	TRBV15	TRBJ2-7	.	TGTGCCACCAGCAGAGTGGGGGCCCAAGGCGAGCAGTACTTC	CATSRVGAQGEQYF
few	TRBV5-6	TRBJ1-1	TRBD1	TGTGCCAGCAGCCGATCCTGGACAGGGGGTTCTGAAGCTTTCTTT	CASSRSWTGGSEAFF
.	TRBV30	TRBJ1-6	TRBD1	TGTGCCTGGGGCGCGGGGACAGAAGTTTCACCCCTCCACTTT	CAWGAGTEVSPLHF
.	TRBV7-9	TRBJ1-5	.	TGTGCCAGCAGCTTAAACAATCAGCCCCAGCATTTT	CASSLNNQPQHF
.	TRBV16	TRBJ1-3	.	TGTGCCAGCAGCCAATCTCGGGGAAACACCATATATTTT	CASSQSRGNTIYF
.	TRBV7-9	TRBJ1-2	.	TGTGCCAGCAGCTTGGGTGGCTACACCTTC	CASSLGGYTF
.	TRBV5-1	TRBJ2-3	.	TGCGCCAGCAGCTTGGCCGGGACCAGCACAGATACGCAGTATTTT	CASSLAGTSTDTQYF
.	TRBV15	TRBJ1-6	TRBD1	TGTGCCACCAGCCGACAGGGGATTTCACCCCTCCACTTT	CATSRQGISPLHF
.	TRBV4-2	TRBJ2-7	TRBD2	TGTGCCAGCAGCCCAGTCGGGGGGTGGAACTCCTACGAGCAGTACTTC	CASSPVGGWNSYEQYF